Sequencing of this TCR beta chain was carried out in a study of CD4 T cell repertoires in COVID-19. About the study: Other coronavirus spike proteins restimulated relabeled CFSE-low cells expanded with IL-2 for 10 days.

Here immunoSEQ multiplex PCR was the method, and the copy in TCRdb shows in-frame clones only, minus some. This sample has approximately 79,000 clones, with roughly four fifths found just once. Sequencing was done directly on freshly isolated, uncultured memory T cells. The CDR3 contains 14 residues. Trimming removed 3 bases from V and 5 bases from J, with 12 bases in between. The germline V gene has CDR1 SGDLS and CDR2 YYNGEE. Findings and caveats of the study: SARS-CoV and/or HKU1 spike cultures shared between 7 and 25% of SARS-CoV-2 clonotypes. Several top expanded SARS-CoV-2-reactive clonotypes were shared by two or three memory subsets.

In the case of this clone: As yet, its antigen is unknown.

Sequencing used CD4+ T cells from peripheral blood, obtained after recovery from COVID-19. The origin of this receptor is a human donor who had COVID-19. V gene TRBV9 combines with J gene TRBJ2-1; D may be TRBD1 or TRBD2 (5 bases each). CDR3 coding DNA: TGTGCCAGCAGCGCCCGTGGGGACCACAATGAGCAGTTCTTC. It specifies CASSARGDHNEQFF.